The 6 T cell receptor beta chains given below trace back to one sample, sequenced in a study of blood T cell repertoires in COVID-19. TCRdb keeps only in-frame clones here, not all; method: immunoSEQ multiplex PCR. The sample lists about 250,000 clones, around 90% seen once, with about 6% in the top ten. Sequenced sample: PBMCs or T cells enriched from blood (not recorded which). These receptors were taken from a woman younger than 45 with acute COVID-19.

The chain joins TRBV30 to TRBJ1-1; TRBD1 matches at 8 bases. This CDR3 is 14 amino acids long. Germline assignment: CDR1 GTSNPN and CDR2 SVGIG (reference sequence). After removal of 1 base from V and 2 bases from J, the junction contained 3 bases not matched to a gene. In DNA form, the CDR3 reads TGTGCCTGGAGTGCTGGGACAGGCAACACTGAAGCTTTCTTT. Its protein product is CAWSAGTGNTEAFF.

The V and J genes are TRBV19 and TRBJ1-1; D is possibly TRBD1 (5 bases). The CDR3 runs to 14 residues. Germline assignment: CDR1 LNHDA and CDR2 SQIVND (reference sequence). V was shortened by 6 bases and J by 0 bases, with 11 bases between the two germline ends. This chain's CDR3 is CASRSNRMNTEAFF. The CDR3, as DNA: TGTGCCAGTAGGTCCAACAGGATGAACACTGAAGCTTTCTTT.

The chain is built from TRBV19 and TRBJ1-3; D might be TRBD1 (6 bases). Germline CDR1 is LNHDA and CDR2 is SQIVND (reference sequence). CDR3 size: 15 residues. V lost 0 bases and J lost 0, with 6 bases in between. In nucleotides, the CDR3 is TGTGCCAGTAGTATAGAGGGGGCCTCTGGAAACACCATATATTTT. Residues: CASSIEGASGNTIYF.

CDR3 amino acids: CAWSRYSGGATDTQYF. In nucleotides, the CDR3 is TGTGCCTGGAGTCGGTATAGCGGGGGGGCCACAGATACGCAGTATTTT. This chain uses TRBV30 with TRBJ2-3, with TRBD2 identical over 11 bases. Germline V CDR1 and CDR2: GTSNPN, SVGIG (reference sequence). The CDR3 totals 16 residues. After removal of 2 bases from V and 2 bases from J, the junction contained 6 bases not matched to a gene.

CDR3 region: CASSLIAGTTGELFF. CDR3 nucleotide sequence: TGTGCCAGCAGTCTCATAGCGGGGACCACCGGGGAGCTGTTTTTT. The chain links TRBV2 to TRBJ2-2; 8 bases map to TRBD2. The CDR3 has 15 amino acids. Germline V gene data show CDR1 as SNHLY and CDR2 as FYNNEI. Trimming at V came to 5 bases and at J to 4 bases, leaving 6 bases not matched to a gene. Complete variable domain (other parts from reference TRBV2 and TRBJ2-2): EPEVTQTPSHQVTQMGQEVILRCVPISNHLYFYWYRQILGQKVEFLVSFYNNEISEKSEIFDDQFSVERPDGSNFTLKIRSTKLEDSAMYFCASSLIAGTTGELFFGEGSRLTVL.

This clone has a handful of counts. The V gene is TRBV29-1, the J gene TRBJ2-7; 8 bases are shared with TRBD1. The CDR3 loop spans 13 amino acids. The junction had 4 bases not matched to a gene; V was cut back by 2 bases and J by 4 bases. The germline gives CDR1 SQVTM, CDR2 ANQGSEA. CDR3 bases: TGCAGCGTTGAATTGCAGGGGGCATACGAGCAGTACTTC. It yields the protein CSVELQGAYEQYF.